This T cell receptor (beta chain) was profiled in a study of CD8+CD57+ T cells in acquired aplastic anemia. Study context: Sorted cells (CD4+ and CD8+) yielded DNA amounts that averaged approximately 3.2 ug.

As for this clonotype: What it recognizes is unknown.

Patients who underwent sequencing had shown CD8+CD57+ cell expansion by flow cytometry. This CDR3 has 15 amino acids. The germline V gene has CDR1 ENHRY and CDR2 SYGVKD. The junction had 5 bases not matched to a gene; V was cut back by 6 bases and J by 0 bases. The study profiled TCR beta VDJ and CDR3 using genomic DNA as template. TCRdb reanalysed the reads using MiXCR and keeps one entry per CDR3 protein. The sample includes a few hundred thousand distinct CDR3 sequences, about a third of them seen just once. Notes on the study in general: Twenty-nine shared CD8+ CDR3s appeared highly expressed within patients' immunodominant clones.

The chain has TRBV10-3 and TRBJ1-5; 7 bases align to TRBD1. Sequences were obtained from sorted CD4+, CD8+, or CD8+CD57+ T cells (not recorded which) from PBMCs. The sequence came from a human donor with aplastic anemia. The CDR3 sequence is CAIRETGNSNQPQHF. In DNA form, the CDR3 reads TGTGCCATCAGGGAGACAGGGAATAGCAATCAGCCCCAGCATTTT.